This T cell receptor (beta chain) was captured by sequencing in a study of response to subunit inactivated influenza vaccine. One entry per CDR3 protein results from TCRdb running MiXCR on the RT-PCR reads. The sample includes 500,000 to 600,000 distinct CDR3 sequences, approximately 12% of them seen just once. On this clonotype: Its antigen remains unknown.

Overall study findings and caveats: Authors suggested that a seasonal influenza vaccination recruits few new T cells each time.

Germline CDR1 ENHRY, CDR2 SYGVKD. The CDR3 sequence is 13 residues long. The ends were cut back, 11 bases at V and 5 bases at J, with 13 bases in the middle. The rearrangement joins TRBV10-3 to TRBJ1-6; maybe TRBD1 (5 bases). This material consisted of PBMCs from blood, taken on the day of vaccination. The origin of this receptor is a man aged 50 or older who received an inactivated influenza vaccine. CDR3 loop: CALRRGDNSPLHF. CDR3 in DNA: TGTGCCCTCCGTCGGGGGGATAATTCACCCCTCCACTTT.